This paragraph reports one T cell receptor (beta chain). Produced via immunoSEQ multiplex PCR; TCRdb's table is partial and in-frame only. The data show 500,000 or so clones, 87% seen once. This sample stems from a study of Ad26.COV2.S vaccination and SARS-CoV-2 variants. Stated treatment: roughly 19 received Ad26.COV2.S at low or high dose, single or two shots; a few received placebo; per-sample allocation not given. Each sample was drawn 63 days after the first injection (of vaccine or placebo). This CDR3 has 14 residues. The germline gives CDR1 SGHTA, CDR2 FQGNSA. The V end was cut by 4 bases, the J end by 4 bases, with 11 bases between.

The sample was peripheral blood, taken in a trial of Ad26.COV2.S vaccine versus placebo. The TCR was taken from a person aged 18 to 59 who received the Ad26.COV2.S COVID-19 vaccine or a placebo. The chain carries TRBV7-2 and TRBJ1-3; D possibly corresponds to TRBD1 (6 bases). The CDR3 loop is CASSSLDRGNTIYF. The CDR3 DNA follows: TGTGCCAGCAGCTCTCTCGACAGGGGAAACACCATATATTTT.